The 7 T cell receptor beta chains reported below all come from one sample, sequenced in a study of blood T cell repertoires in COVID-19. Using immunoSEQ multiplex PCR, the repertoire was profiled, and TCRdb retains in-frame clones only, with some absent. The sample consists of around 250,000 clones, 75% to 90% of them appearing once. The sample was peripheral blood. Receptors originate from a human donor in a cohort sampled during active COVID-19.

The chain has TRBV9 and TRBJ1-3, with TRBD1 as a possible D gene (5 bases). The CDR3 is 17 amino acids. The germline V gene encodes CDR1 SGDLS and CDR2 YYNGEE. Trimming left V 0 bases short and J 8 bases short, with 21 bases between. The CDR3: CASSVDPLGGVFDTIYF. The CDR3 DNA sequence: TGTGCCAGCAGCGTAGACCCCCTGGGGGGAGTATTCGACACCATATATTTT.

The chain uses TRBV11-2 and TRBJ2-2, with D perhaps matching TRBD2 (6 bases). V was cut by 5 bases and J by 4 bases, with 23 bases left in between. CDR1 and CDR2 from the germline V gene are SGHAT and FQNNGV. There are 18 residues in the CDR3. As DNA, the CDR3 is TGTGCCAGCAGCAGAACCGGGCCCACATCGGGAGTCACCGGGGAGCTGTTTTTT. Translated: CASSRTGPTSGVTGELFF.

The chain is built from TRBV9 and TRBJ2-7; 8 bases align to TRBD2. Germline CDR1 SGDLS, CDR2 YYNGEE. The CDR3 is made up of 15 amino acids. The junction had 7 bases not matched to a gene; V was cut back by 3 bases and J by 2 bases. This CDR3 reads CASSAHVAGTYEQYF. The CDR3 coding sequence is TGTGCCAGCAGCGCCCACGTAGCGGGAACCTACGAGCAGTACTTC.

The chain carries TRBV7-8 and TRBJ2-1; the D gene is possibly TRBD1 (6 bases). The CDR3 extends over 16 amino acids. Looked up from germline, CDR1 is SGHVS and CDR2 is FQNEAQ. Trimming left V 5 bases short and J 1 base short, with 15 bases between. CDR3 coding DNA: TGTGCCAGCAGCCCCGGACAGAGATTTTCCTACAATGAGCAGTTCTTC. Its protein is CASSPGQRFSYNEQFF.

In regard to this clone: Additional DNA sequences in this sample encode the identical CDR3. V usage is TRBV15 and J usage is TRBJ1-1; D remains ambiguous. The germline gives CDR1 LNHNV, CDR2 YYDKDF (reference sequence). The CDR3 runs 14 residues. Between the trimmed V and J ends, which lost 3 bases and 2 bases, there was a span of 10 bases. As DNA, the CDR3 is TGTGCCACCAGCAGGGGTCCAGGAAACACTGAAGCTTTCTTT. This translates into CATSRGPGNTEAFF.

This clone has just a few counts. V and J are TRBV29-1 and TRBJ2-7; TRBD1 matches 8 bases. Losses at the gene ends were 4 bases for V and 1 base for J; bases not matched to a gene: 6. Germline CDR1 SQVTM, CDR2 ANQGSEA. The CDR3 runs to 14 residues. CDR3 DNA: TGCAGCGTTGCGTCCGACAGGGGTTCCTACGAGCAGTACTTC. Translated: CSVASDRGSYEQYF.

The chain is built from TRBV6-5 and TRBJ2-3; D is ambiguous. This CDR3 comprises 12 residues. V shed 6 bases and J shed 1 base, with 5 bases lying between them. The germline CDR1 and CDR2 sequences are MNHEY and SVGAGI. The CDR3: CASSPGTDTQYF. For the CDR3, the DNA is TGTGCCAGCAGCCCAGGCACAGATACGCAGTATTTT.